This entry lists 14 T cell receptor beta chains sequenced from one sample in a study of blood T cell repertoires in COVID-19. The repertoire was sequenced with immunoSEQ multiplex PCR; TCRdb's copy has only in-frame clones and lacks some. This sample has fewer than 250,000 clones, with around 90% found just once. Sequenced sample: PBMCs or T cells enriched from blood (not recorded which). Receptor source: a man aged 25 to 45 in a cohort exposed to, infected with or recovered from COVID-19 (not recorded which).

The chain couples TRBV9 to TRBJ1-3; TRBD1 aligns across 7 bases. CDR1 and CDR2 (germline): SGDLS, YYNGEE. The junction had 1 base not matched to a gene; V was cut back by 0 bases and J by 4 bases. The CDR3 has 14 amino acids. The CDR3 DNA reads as TGTGCCAGCAGCGTAGAGGGACAGGGAAACACCATATATTTT. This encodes CASSVEGQGNTIYF. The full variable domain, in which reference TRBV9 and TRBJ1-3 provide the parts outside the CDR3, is DSGVTQTPKHLITATGQRVTLRCSPRSGDLSVYWYQQSLDQGLQFLIQYYNGEERAKGNILERFSAQQFPDLHSELNLSSLELGDSALYFCASSVEGQGNTIYFGEGSWLTVV.

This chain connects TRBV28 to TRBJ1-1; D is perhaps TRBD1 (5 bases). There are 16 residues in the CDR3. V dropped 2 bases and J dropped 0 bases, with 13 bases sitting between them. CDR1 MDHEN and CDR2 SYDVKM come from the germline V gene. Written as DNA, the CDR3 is TGTGCCAGCAGTTTACCCCAGACAGTCATGAACACTGAAGCTTTCTTT. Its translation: CASSLPQTVMNTEAFF.

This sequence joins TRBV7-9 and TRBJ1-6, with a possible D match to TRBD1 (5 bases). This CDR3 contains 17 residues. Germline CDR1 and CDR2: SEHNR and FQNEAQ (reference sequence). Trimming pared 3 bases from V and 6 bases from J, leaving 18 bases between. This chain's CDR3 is CASSFGPGRGRNSPLHF. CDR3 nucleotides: TGTGCCAGCAGCTTTGGGCCTGGGAGGGGCCGTAATTCACCCCTCCACTTT.

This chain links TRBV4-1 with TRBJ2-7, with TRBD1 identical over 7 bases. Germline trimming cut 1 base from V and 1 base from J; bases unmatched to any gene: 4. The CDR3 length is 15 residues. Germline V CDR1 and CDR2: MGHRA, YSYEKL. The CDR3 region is CASSQGTGVSYEQYF. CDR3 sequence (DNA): TGCGCCAGCAGCCAAGGAACAGGGGTGTCCTACGAGCAGTACTTC.

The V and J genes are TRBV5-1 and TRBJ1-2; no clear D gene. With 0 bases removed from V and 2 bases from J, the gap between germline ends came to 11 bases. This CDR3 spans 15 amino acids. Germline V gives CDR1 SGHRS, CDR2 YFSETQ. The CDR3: CASSLGSSANYGYTF. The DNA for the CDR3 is TGCGCCAGCAGCTTGGGATCGTCAGCGAACTATGGCTACACCTTC.

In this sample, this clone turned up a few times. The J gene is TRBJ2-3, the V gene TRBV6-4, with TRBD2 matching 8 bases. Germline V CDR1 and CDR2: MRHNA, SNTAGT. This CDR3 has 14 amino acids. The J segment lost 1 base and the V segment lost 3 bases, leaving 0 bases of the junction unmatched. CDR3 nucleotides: TGTGCCAGCAGTGAAGCGGGAGGCACAGATACGCAGTATTTT. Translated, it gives CASSEAGGTDTQYF.

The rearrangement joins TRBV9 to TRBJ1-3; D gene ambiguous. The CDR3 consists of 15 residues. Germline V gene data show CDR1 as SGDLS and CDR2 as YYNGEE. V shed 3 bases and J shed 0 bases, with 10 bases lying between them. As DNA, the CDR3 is TGTGCCAGCAGCGCCCCTCTCAGCTCTGGAAACACCATATATTTT. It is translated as CASSAPLSSGNTIYF.

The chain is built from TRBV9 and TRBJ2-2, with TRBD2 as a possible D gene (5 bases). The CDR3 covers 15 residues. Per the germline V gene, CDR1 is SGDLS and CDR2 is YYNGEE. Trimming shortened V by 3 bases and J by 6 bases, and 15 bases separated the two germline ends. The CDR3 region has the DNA TGTGCCAGCAGCGGCGGGCCCTGGCGGGCCGGGGAGCTGTTTTTT. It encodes CASSGGPWRAGELFF.

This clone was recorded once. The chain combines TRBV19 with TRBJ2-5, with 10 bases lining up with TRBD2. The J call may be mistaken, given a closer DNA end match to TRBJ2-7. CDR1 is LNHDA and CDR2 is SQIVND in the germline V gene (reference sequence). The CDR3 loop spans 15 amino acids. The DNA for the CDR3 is TGTGCCAGTAGTATGCTAGCGGGAGCCCCCTACGAGCAGTACTTC. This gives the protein CASSMLAGAPYEQYF.

The CDR3 reads CASSFEQGYGYTF. The CDR3 DNA is TGCGCCAGCAGCTTCGAACAGGGCTATGGCTACACCTTC. V and J are TRBV5-1 and TRBJ1-2, with D possibly TRBD1 on 6 matching bases. The germline V gene encodes CDR1 SGHRS and CDR2 YFSETQ. The CDR3 has 13 residues. V lost 2 bases to trimming and J lost 4 bases, with 9 bases between them.

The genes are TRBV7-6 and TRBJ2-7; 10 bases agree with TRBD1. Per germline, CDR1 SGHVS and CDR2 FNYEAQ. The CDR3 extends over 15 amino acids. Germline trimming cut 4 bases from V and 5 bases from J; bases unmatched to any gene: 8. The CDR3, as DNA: TGTGCCAGCAGCTCGACAGGGGGCCTTCAGGACGAGCAGTACTTC. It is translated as CASSSTGGLQDEQYF.

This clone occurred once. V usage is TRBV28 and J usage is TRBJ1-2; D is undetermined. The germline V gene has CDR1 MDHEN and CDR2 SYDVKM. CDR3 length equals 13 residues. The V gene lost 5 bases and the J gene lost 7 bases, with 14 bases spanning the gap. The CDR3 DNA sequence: TGTGCCAGCAGTCCCCTACGGTTGCGTGGCTACACCTTC. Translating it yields CASSPLRLRGYTF.

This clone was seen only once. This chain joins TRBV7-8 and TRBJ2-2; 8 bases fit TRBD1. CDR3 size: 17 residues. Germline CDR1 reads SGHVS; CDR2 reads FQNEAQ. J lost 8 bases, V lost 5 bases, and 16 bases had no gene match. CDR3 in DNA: TGTGCCAGCAGCCTGCGCGGGACAGGTGCCCCTGGGGGGGAGCTGTTTTTT. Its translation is CASSLRGTGAPGGELFF. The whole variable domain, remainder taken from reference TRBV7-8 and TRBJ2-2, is GAGVSQSPRYKVAKRGQDVALRCDPISGHVSLFWYQQALGQGPEFLTYFQNEAQLDKSGLPSDRFFAERPEGSVSTLKIQRTQQEDSAVYLCASSLRGTGAPGGELFFGEGSRLTVL.

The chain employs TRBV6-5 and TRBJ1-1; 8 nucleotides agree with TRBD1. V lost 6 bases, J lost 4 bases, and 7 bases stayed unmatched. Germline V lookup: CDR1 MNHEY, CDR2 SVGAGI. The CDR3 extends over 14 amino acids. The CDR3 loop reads CASRSTGATTEAFF. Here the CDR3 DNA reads TGTGCCAGCAGATCGACAGGGGCGACCACTGAAGCTTTCTTT.